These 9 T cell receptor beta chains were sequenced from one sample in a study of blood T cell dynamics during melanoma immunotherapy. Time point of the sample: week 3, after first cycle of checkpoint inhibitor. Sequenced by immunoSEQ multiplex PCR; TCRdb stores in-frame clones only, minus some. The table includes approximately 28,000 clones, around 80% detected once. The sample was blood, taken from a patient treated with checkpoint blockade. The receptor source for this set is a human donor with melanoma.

This chain's CDR3 is CASISGTSYEQYF. The CDR3 DNA is TGTGCCAGCATTAGCGGGACCTCCTACGAGCAGTACTTC. The rearrangement joins TRBV28 to TRBJ2-7; 8 bases agree with TRBD2. Germline assignment: CDR1 MDHEN and CDR2 SYDVKM. Unmatched junction bases numbered 2, after V lost 7 bases and J lost 0 bases. CDR3 length: 13 amino acids.

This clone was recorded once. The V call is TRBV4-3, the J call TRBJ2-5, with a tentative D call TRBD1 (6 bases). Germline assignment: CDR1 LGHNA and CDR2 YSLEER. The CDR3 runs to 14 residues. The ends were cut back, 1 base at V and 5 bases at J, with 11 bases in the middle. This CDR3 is CASSQAQGMETQYF. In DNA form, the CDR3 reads TGCGCCAGCAGCCAAGCTCAGGGGATGGAGACCCAGTACTTC.

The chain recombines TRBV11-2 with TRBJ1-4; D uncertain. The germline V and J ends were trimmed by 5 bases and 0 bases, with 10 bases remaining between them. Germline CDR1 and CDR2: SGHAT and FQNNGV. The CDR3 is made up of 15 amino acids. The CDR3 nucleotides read TGTGCCAGCAGCCGCCCGTTCGCAACTAATGAAAAACTGTTTTTT. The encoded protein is CASSRPFATNEKLFF.

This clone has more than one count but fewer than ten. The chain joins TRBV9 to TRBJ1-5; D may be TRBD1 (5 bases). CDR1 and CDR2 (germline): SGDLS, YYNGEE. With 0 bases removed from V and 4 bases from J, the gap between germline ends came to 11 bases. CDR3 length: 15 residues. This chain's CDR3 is CASSVGTTGNQPQHF. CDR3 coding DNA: TGTGCCAGCAGCGTAGGCACCACAGGAAATCAGCCCCAGCATTTT.

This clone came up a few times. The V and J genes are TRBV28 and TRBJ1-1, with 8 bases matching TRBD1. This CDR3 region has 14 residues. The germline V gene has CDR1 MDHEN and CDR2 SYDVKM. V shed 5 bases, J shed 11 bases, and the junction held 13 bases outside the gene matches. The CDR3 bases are TGTGCCAGCAGTCCCAGCTCGACAGGGGTGGTCGCTTTCTTT. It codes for CASSPSSTGVVAFF.

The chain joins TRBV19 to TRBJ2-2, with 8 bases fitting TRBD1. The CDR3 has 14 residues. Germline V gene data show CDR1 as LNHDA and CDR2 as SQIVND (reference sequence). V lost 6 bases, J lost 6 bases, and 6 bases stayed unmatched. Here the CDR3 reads CASSQGAVAGELFF. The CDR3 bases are TGTGCCAGTAGCCAGGGGGCGGTTGCCGGGGAGCTGTTTTTT.

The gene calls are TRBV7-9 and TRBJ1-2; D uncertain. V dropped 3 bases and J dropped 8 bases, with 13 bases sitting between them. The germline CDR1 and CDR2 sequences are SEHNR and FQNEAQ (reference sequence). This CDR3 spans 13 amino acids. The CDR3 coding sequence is TGTGCCAGCAGCTTTCGAACCCGGGGAGGCTACACCTTC. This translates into CASSFRTRGGYTF.

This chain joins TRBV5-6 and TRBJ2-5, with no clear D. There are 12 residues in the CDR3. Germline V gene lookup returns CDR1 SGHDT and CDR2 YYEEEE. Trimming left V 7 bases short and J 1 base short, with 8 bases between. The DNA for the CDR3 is TGTGCCAGCGGCTCGCTCCAAGAGACCCAGTACTTC. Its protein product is CASGSLQETQYF. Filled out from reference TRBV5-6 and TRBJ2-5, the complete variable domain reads DAGVTQSPTHLIKTRGQQVTLRCSPKSGHDTVSWYQQALGQGPQFIFQYYEEEERQRGNFPDRFSGHQFPNYSSELNVNALLLGDSALYLCASGSLQETQYFGPGTRLLVL.

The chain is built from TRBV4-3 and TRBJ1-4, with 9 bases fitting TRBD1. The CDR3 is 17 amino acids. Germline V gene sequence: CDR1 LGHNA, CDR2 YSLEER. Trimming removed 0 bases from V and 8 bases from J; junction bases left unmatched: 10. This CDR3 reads CASSQEVPGQGFEKLFF. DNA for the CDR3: TGCGCCAGCAGCCAAGAAGTACCGGGACAGGGTTTCGAAAAACTGTTTTTT.